Following are 16 T cell receptor beta chains from one sample sequenced in a study of CD8+ T cells in alopecia areata. In each case, RNA was isolated and then reverse transcribed into cDNA as the sequencing template. The protocol was immunoSEQ multiplex PCR, while the TCRdb copy is restricted to in-frame clones and leaves out a portion. The sample was found to contain more than 90,000 clones, and every one recurs. The sequenced sample was lesional skin. The origin of the receptors is a C3H/HeJ mouse with alopecia areata. Strain MHC haplotype: H2-k.

As for this clone: The gene names given are mouse names. The CDR3 DNA, read in part, is TGTGCCAGCAGTGGACAGGGGAGGCAAGAC. Translated: CASSGQGRQD. The complete CDR3 protein is CASSGQGRQDTQYF. The J gene is TRBJ2-5, the V gene TRBV13-3; 8 positions agree with TRBD1. The read falls 4 residues short of the CDR3 end, and the missing part is taken from the germline J gene. This CDR3 comprises 14 residues. Trimming took 3 bases from V and 3 from J; bases not matched to a gene: 3. Germline V CDR1 and CDR2: NNHDY, SYVADS.

The table lists this clone with a few counts. At residue 11, the TCRdb protein and translated DNA are inconsistent; the protein given comes from the DNA. Genes and germline are mouse. The read falls 3 residues short of the CDR3 end, and the missing part is taken from the germline J gene. This chain joins TRBV19 and TRBJ1-6; unclear D gene. TRBJ1-6 is recorded as an ORF, its role being uncertain. Germline V gene sequence: CDR1 FNHDT, CDR2 SITEND (reference sequence). This CDR3 contains 14 residues. Trimming cost V 0 bases and J 3 bases, with 4 bases left between them. CDR3 protein: CASSIVHYNSPLYF. CDR3 DNA, as far as it was read: TGTGCCAGCAGTATAGTCCACTATAATTCGCCC.

Only a few counts were recorded for this clone. Gene and germline names: mouse. The CDR3 end falls 4 residues outside the read, so it is completed with the germline J gene. The chain has TRBV1 and TRBJ2-5; no firm D call. Trimming shortened V by 6 bases and J by 0 bases, and 7 bases separated the two germline ends. Germline CDR1 and CDR2: NSQYPW and LRSPGD (reference sequence). This CDR3 is 13 amino acids long. This CDR3 is CTCSRRNQDTQYF. The sequenced part of the CDR3 DNA is TGCACCTGCAGCAGGAGGAACCAAGAC. Based on the CDR3 plus reference TRBV1 and TRBJ2-5, the full variable domain is VTLLEQNPRWRLVPRGQAVNLRCILKNSQYPWMSWYQQDLQKQLQWLFTLRSPGDKEVKSLPGADYLATRVTDTELRLQVANMSQGRTLYCTCSRRNQDTQYFGPGTRLLVL.

On this clone itself: All gene names here are mouse names. The read comes to an end 4 residues before the CDR3 does, leaving the germline J gene to fill in the end. The chain links TRBV13-2 to TRBJ2-7, with TRBD2 identical over 9 bases. Per the germline V gene, CDR1 is NNHNN and CDR2 is SYGAGS (reference sequence). This CDR3 has 14 residues. Losses at the gene ends were 3 bases for V and 3 bases for J; bases not matched to a gene: 4. The covered CDR3 bases are TGTGCCAGCGGTGGCCGGGACTGGGACTAT. Translation gives CASGGRDWDY. The CDR3 in full is CASGGRDWDYEQYF.

With respect to this clone: Genes and germline come from the mouse. The read ends 4 residues early relative to the CDR3; the germline J gene fills the gap. The genes are TRBV13-1 and TRBJ2-1, with TRBD1 matching over 7 bases. This CDR3 region has 15 residues. Germline loops: CDR1 NSHNY, CDR2 SYGAGN. The junction had 3 bases not matched to a gene; V was cut back by 3 bases and J by 0 bases. This chain's CDR3 is CASSAGQTNYAEQFF. CDR3 bases read: TGTGCCAGCAGTGCGGGACAGACTAACTATGCT.

Details on this clone: Each gene name is a mouse one. The CDR3 spells CTCSAGTGNTLYF. Partial CDR3 DNA: TGCACCTGCAGTGCCGGGACTGGAAAC. This chain connects TRBV1 to TRBJ2-4, with 8 bases fitting TRBD2. Read coverage stops 4 residues before the CDR3 terminus; the germline J gene supplies the remainder. The CDR3 consists of 13 residues. Per germline, CDR1 NSQYPW and CDR2 LRSPGD (reference sequence).

In regard to this clone: Each gene name is a mouse one. The read finishes 4 residues shy of the CDR3 end, and the germline J gene is used to complete it. V gene TRBV1 combines with J gene TRBJ1-4; a weak D match, TRBD1 (6 bases). This CDR3 has 15 residues. V was clipped by 3 bases and J by 5 bases, with 13 bases between them. The germline gives CDR1 NSQYPW, CDR2 LRSPGD (reference sequence). The CDR3 bases that were read are TGCACCTGCAGTGCCTTACAGGGTAGGAACGAA. It yields the protein CTCSALQGRNE. The entire CDR3 protein reads CTCSALQGRNERLFF.

This clone appeared a few times. Mouse gene names and germline throughout. Coverage ceases 4 residues before the CDR3 finishes, and the germline J gene fills in the end. The chain is built from TRBV17 and TRBJ1-4; 7 bases match TRBD1. This CDR3 has 14 residues. Trimming cost V 5 bases and J 5 bases; bases outside gene matches: 5. The germline V gene encodes CDR1 MNHDT and CDR2 YYDKIL. The CDR3 protein is CASSVTGLNERLFF. The sequenced CDR3 bases are TGTGCTAGCAGTGTGACAGGGTTGAACGAA.

In regard to this clone: The gene symbols are mouse symbols. The CDR3 end lies 4 residues beyond the end of the read and is filled in from the germline J gene. The chain couples TRBV13-3 to TRBJ1-1; possible D gene TRBD1, 5 bases. This CDR3 spans 14 amino acids. The germline V gene encodes CDR1 NNHDY and CDR2 SYVADS. Trimming pared 5 bases from V and 0 bases from J, leaving 11 bases between. Partial CDR3 DNA: TGTGCCAGCAGGCTTCCGGGACAGAACACA. This encodes CASRLPGQNT. The entire CDR3 is CASRLPGQNTEVFF.

Details on this clone: Gene names follow the mouse nomenclature. Read data end 4 residues before the CDR3 end; the end is taken from the germline J gene. This chain links TRBV19 with TRBJ2-7; 8 bases are a match to TRBD1. CDR3 length: 14 residues. From germline, CDR1 is FNHDT and CDR2 SITEND (reference sequence). This CDR3 is CASSIEQGADEQYF. CDR3 DNA (partial): TGTGCCAGCAGTATTGAGCAGGGGGCGGAT.

On this clone itself: Gene names denote mouse genes. The CDR3 end is not reached by the read, which stops 4 residues before it; the germline J gene fills it in. The chain joins TRBV17 to TRBJ2-7; 7 bases match TRBD2. CDR1 is MNHDT and CDR2 is YYDKIL in the germline V gene. After removal of 1 base from V and 0 bases from J, the junction contained 3 bases not matched to a gene. This CDR3 is built from 15 residues. CDR3 in amino acids: CASSRVGGVSYEQYF. The sequenced part of the CDR3 DNA is TGTGCTAGCAGTAGAGTCGGGGGGGTCTCCTAT.

The table lists this clone with a few counts. Genes and germline are mouse. The read halts 4 residues ahead of the CDR3 end, with the missing end drawn from the germline J gene. V gene TRBV1 combines with J gene TRBJ2-3; TRBD2 matches 10 bases. Germline V gene data show CDR1 as NSQYPW and CDR2 as LRSPGD (reference sequence). There are 16 residues in the CDR3. V shed 3 bases, J shed 2 bases, and the junction held 5 bases outside the gene matches. The DNA read from the CDR3 is TGCACCTGCAGTGCCCTGGGGGGGCGGGCTGCAGAA. The encoded protein is CTCSALGGRAAE. The entire CDR3 sequence reads CTCSALGGRAAETLYF.

This clone came up a few times. Gene names are mouse gene names. The CDR3 extends 4 residues past the end of the read, so its final part is completed from the germline J gene. This chain connects TRBV13-1 to TRBJ2-1; 11 bases align to TRBD2. Germline assignment: CDR1 NSHNY and CDR2 SYGAGN. The CDR3 spans 17 residues. The trim removed 3 bases at V and 1 base at J, leaving 6 bases unmatched. The CDR3 spells CASSAPDWGGNYAEQFF. CDR3 DNA (partial): TGTGCCAGCAGTGCCCCCGACTGGGGGGGGAACTATGCT.

About this clone: Gene names are mouse gene names. Sequencing ends 4 residues short of the CDR3 end; the germline J gene provides the rest. The V call is TRBV13-2, the J call TRBJ2-3; a possible D gene is TRBD1 (6 bases). The V and J ends lost 2 bases and 0 bases respectively, with 10 bases between them. The CDR3 is made up of 15 amino acids. The germline V gene has CDR1 NNHNN and CDR2 SYGAGS (reference sequence). Incomplete CDR3 DNA: TGTGCCAGCGGTGACCGGGACATTAGTGCAGAA. This gives the protein CASGDRDISAE. The complete CDR3 protein is CASGDRDISAETLYF.

Comments on this clone: The genes and germline here are from mouse. From the germline J gene comes the end of the CDR3, since the read stops 4 residues before it. This chain joins TRBV1 and TRBJ2-3, with 8 bases that match TRBD2. V was clipped by 3 bases and J by 0 bases; unmatched bases: 2. From germline, CDR1 is NSQYPW and CDR2 LRSPGD (reference sequence). The CDR3 runs 15 residues. CDR3 amino acids: CTCSARDWSAETLYF. CDR3 bases read: TGCACCTGCAGTGCCCGGGACTGGAGTGCAGAA.

This clone was counted only a few times. Gene names are the mouse ones. The observed sequence ends 4 residues before the CDR3 terminus, with the missing tail filled in from the germline J gene. The chain uses TRBV13-1 and TRBJ2-7, with D tentatively TRBD2 (5 bases). CDR3 length: 15 amino acids. Germline CDR1 NSHNY, CDR2 SYGAGN. V was clipped by 2 bases and J by 0 bases, with 12 bases between them. CDR3 sequence: CASSDPWESSYEQYF. CDR3 DNA (partial): TGTGCCAGCAGTGACCCCTGGGAGAGCTCCTAT.